This passage covers 18 T cell receptor beta chains from one sample sequenced in a study of control samples from healthy donors and cancer patients. TCRdb's copy holds only in-frame clones and misses some; the assay was immunoSEQ multiplex PCR. The repertoire has over 110,000 clones, around 85% of them found once; the top ten carry about 9%. Sequenced input: blood. These receptors were taken from a woman aged 25 to 39 in good health.

The chain links TRBV7-2 to TRBJ2-1; D is perhaps TRBD2 (6 bases). Germline V gives CDR1 SGHTA, CDR2 FQGNSA. The CDR3 has 15 amino acids. V lost 5 bases to trimming and J lost 10 bases, with 21 bases between them. CDR3 amino acids: CASSREVGTPQEQFF. The CDR3, as DNA: TGTGCCAGCAGCCGCGAGGTTGGGACTCCCCAAGAGCAGTTCTTC.

In its sample, this clone was seen a few times. The rearrangement joins TRBV13 to TRBJ1-2; 7 positions agree with TRBD1. The junction had 7 bases not matched to a gene; V was cut back by 2 bases and J by 7 bases. Germline V gene sequence: CDR1 PRHDT, CDR2 FYEKMQ (reference sequence). The CDR3 has 14 amino acids. The CDR3 DNA is TGTGCCAGCAGCTTACTATGGGACAGATTTGGCTACACCTTC. It is translated as CASSLLWDRFGYTF.

The V and J genes are TRBV5-6 and TRBJ2-7; 8 nucleotides match TRBD1. Trimming cost V 3 bases and J 0 bases; bases outside gene matches: 5. CDR1 and CDR2 (germline): SGHDT, YYEEEE. The CDR3 runs 15 residues. The CDR3: CASSSTGGTSYEQYF. The CDR3 region has the DNA TGTGCCAGCAGCTCCACAGGGGGGACCTCCTACGAGCAGTACTTC.

The genes are TRBV27 and TRBJ1-1, with 11 bases fitting TRBD1. Germline values: CDR1 MNHEY, CDR2 SMNVEV (reference sequence). CDR3 length: 16 amino acids. The J segment lost 4 bases and the V segment lost 5 bases, leaving 9 bases of the junction unmatched. The CDR3 DNA reads as TGTGCCAGCAGTCCCGGACAGGGGGCGCAAGTCACTGAAGCTTTCTTT. Protein product: CASSPGQGAQVTEAFF.

This clone was seen just once. V usage is TRBV28 and J usage is TRBJ2-3; a weak D match, TRBD2 (5 bases). Germline-derived CDR1 and CDR2 are MDHEN and SYDVKM. This CDR3 contains 12 residues. V lost 3 bases and J lost 9, with 10 bases in between. The CDR3 sequence: CASSFETGTQYF. The CDR3 DNA reads TGTGCCAGCAGTTTTGAGACGGGAACGCAGTATTTT.

The chain couples TRBV19 to TRBJ2-3, with D possibly matching TRBD1 (7 bases). This CDR3 has 14 residues. The germline gives CDR1 LNHDA, CDR2 SQIVND (reference sequence). Trimming shortened V by 10 bases and J by 0 bases, and 14 bases separated the two germline ends. CDR3 nucleotides: TGTGCCACGGGGGCAGGGGGTAGCACAGATACGCAGTATTTT. This translates into CATGAGGSTDTQYF.

This clone occurred a few times. The V gene is TRBV19, the J gene TRBJ1-5; D unclear. V was cut by 7 bases and J by 4 bases, with 11 bases left in between. This CDR3 comprises 13 residues. Germline values: CDR1 LNHDA, CDR2 SQIVND (reference sequence). CDR3 nucleotide sequence: TGTGCCAGTATCGGGTCGAGTAATCAGCCCCAGCATTTT. Residues: CASIGSSNQPQHF.

The rearrangement uses TRBV10-3 and TRBJ2-5; 10 nucleotides match TRBD2. Trimming removed 2 bases from V and 1 base from J; junction bases left unmatched: 4. Germline V lookup: CDR1 ENHRY, CDR2 SYGVKD. The CDR3 is 16 amino acids. As DNA, the CDR3 is TGTGCCATCAGTGAGCCTGGGACTAGCGTCCAAGAGACCCAGTACTTC. This translates into CAISEPGTSVQETQYF.

V and J are TRBV2 and TRBJ2-2; a possible D gene is TRBD1 (5 bases). Germline V lookup: CDR1 SNHLY, CDR2 FYNNEI. V lost 2 bases and J 5 bases, leaving 6 bases between the germline ends. The length of the CDR3 is 13 residues. CDR3 in amino acids: CASSEQGTGELFF. The CDR3, as DNA: TGTGCCAGCAGTGAACAGGGAACCGGGGAGCTGTTTTTT.

This rearrangement joins TRBV5-1 to TRBJ2-2; D is possibly TRBD2 (5 bases). The V end lost 0 bases, the J end lost 5 bases, and 14 bases lay between the germline ends. Germline V gives CDR1 SGHRS, CDR2 YFSETQ. This CDR3 comprises 16 residues. CDR3 loop: CASSLGGSSGTGELFF. The CDR3 nucleotides are TGCGCCAGCAGCTTGGGAGGGAGCTCGGGAACCGGGGAGCTGTTTTTT.

The chain links TRBV6-1 to TRBJ1-3; D is unresolved. V was pared by 3 bases and J by 0 bases, with 12 bases between. Germline CDR1 is MNHNS and CDR2 is SASEGT. The length of the CDR3 is 16 residues. This CDR3 reads CASSEAQASSGNTIYF. For the CDR3, the DNA is TGTGCCAGCAGTGAGGCGCAGGCGTCCTCTGGAAACACCATATATTTT.

This clone came up a few times. The CDR3 sequence: CASSEVGTDPYYGYTF. The DNA of the CDR3 is TGTGCCAGCAGCGAGGTGGGGACCGACCCATACTATGGCTACACCTTC. This chain connects TRBV3-1 (or the pseudogene TRBV3-2) to TRBJ1-2, with a possible D match to TRBD1 (5 bases). The CDR3 totals 16 residues. The germline gives CDR1 LGHDT, CDR2 YNNKEL (reference sequence). The V and J ends lost 5 bases and 3 bases respectively, with 19 bases between them.

V is TRBV7-5 and J is TRBJ2-7; the table's D call TRBD2 went unverified against the DNA. TRBV7-5 is tagged as a pseudogene. The CDR3 spans 17 residues. The CDR3 region has the DNA TGTGCCAGAAGCTTAATCGTCGGGAGGCGCTTACCTACCCAGCAGTACTTC. Amino acids: CARSLIVGRRLPTQQYF.

The chain joins TRBV4-2 to TRBJ2-3, with 10 nucleotides matching TRBD2. The length of the CDR3 is 16 residues. Per the germline V gene, CDR1 is LGHNA and CDR2 is YNFKEQ. After removal of 1 base from V and 8 bases from J, the junction contained 9 bases not matched to a gene. The DNA of the CDR3 is TGTGCCAGCAGCCAAGGTAGCGGGGGGCAGGGAGGTACGCAGTATTTT. Encoded protein: CASSQGSGGQGGTQYF.

V is TRBV6-1 and J is TRBJ2-1; D not resolved. CDR1 and CDR2 from the germline V gene are MNHNS and SASEGT. CDR3 size: 13 residues. Trimming pared 2 bases from V and 5 bases from J, leaving 7 bases between. The CDR3 reads CASSESQNNEQFF. Written as DNA, the CDR3 is TGTGCCAGCAGTGAAAGTCAGAACAATGAGCAGTTCTTC.

In this sample, this clone turned up once. This chain connects TRBV4-1 to TRBJ2-5, with D uncertain. This CDR3 comprises 13 residues. Germline V lookup: CDR1 MGHRA, CDR2 YSYEKL. V dropped 1 base and J dropped 0 bases, with 3 bases sitting between them. CDR3 DNA: TGCGCCAGCAGCCAAGTCGACCAAGAGACCCAGTACTTC. It translates to CASSQVDQETQYF.

J is TRBJ1-5 and V is TRBV19; D not resolved. Trimming took off 5 bases at V and 4 bases at J, with 9 bases between the two ends. Per the germline V gene, CDR1 is LNHDA and CDR2 is SQIVND (reference sequence). CDR3 size: 13 residues. The DNA of the CDR3 is TGTGCCAGTAGTCTCCTGGAGAATCAGCCCCAGCATTTT. It is translated as CASSLLENQPQHF. The whole variable domain, remainder taken from reference TRBV19 and TRBJ1-5, is DGGITQSPKYLFRKEGQNVTLSCEQNLNHDAMYWYRQDPGQGLRLIYYSQIVNDFQKGDIAEGYSVSREKKESFPLTVTSAQKNPTAFYLCASSLLENQPQHFGDGTRLSIL.

The gene calls are TRBV30 and TRBJ1-3; tentative D call: TRBD1 (5 bases). The CDR3 loop spans 15 amino acids. V shed 3 bases and J shed 0 bases, with 12 bases lying between them. Per the germline V gene, CDR1 is GTSNPN and CDR2 is SVGIG (reference sequence). This chain's CDR3 is CAWSRWGSSGNTIYF. In nucleotides, the CDR3 is TGTGCCTGGAGCCGGTGGGGGAGCTCTGGAAACACCATATATTTT. Using reference TRBV30 and TRBJ1-3 for the parts outside the CDR3, the full variable domain is SQTIHQWPATLVQPVGSPLSLECTVEGTSNPNLYWYRQAAGRGLQLLFYSVGIGQISSEVPQNLSASRPQDRQFILSSKKLLLSDSGFYLCAWSRWGSSGNTIYFGEGSWLTVV.